Below are 10 T cell receptor beta chains sequenced from a single sample in a study of CD4 T cells in relation to SARS-CoV-2 and coronaviruses. Unexposed donor CD4+ T cells date from about 2010-2018, before the COVID-19 pandemic. CD4+ T cells were isolated from the cells after around 9 days of culture. The data were produced by immunoSEQ multiplex PCR, yet TCRdb's version contains in-frame clones alone and is incomplete. The sample lists about 22,000 clones; roughly 70% were seen once. Their recognized antigens are unknown. The sample comprised CD4+ T cells from PBMCs, cultured in vitro. Every receptor here comes from a human donor in good health.

V and J are TRBV9 and TRBJ2-2, with 7 bases fitting TRBD1. CDR3 length: 13 residues. The germline gives CDR1 SGDLS, CDR2 YYNGEE. With V trimmed by 5 bases and J by 7 bases, 5 bases remained unmatched. Here the CDR3 reads CASRGGSVGELFF. CDR3 DNA: TGTGCCAGCAGAGGGGGCAGTGTCGGGGAGCTGTTTTTT.

V gene TRBV12-3 or TRBV12-4 combines with J gene TRBJ1-1; D not certain. There are 13 residues in the CDR3. V lost 2 bases, J lost 5 bases, and 9 bases lay in between. DNA for the CDR3: TGTGCCAGCAGTTTAATCGGCGTAACTGAAGCTTTCTTT. It codes for CASSLIGVTEAFF.

About this clone: Other nucleotide sequences in the sample specify the same CDR3. The chain joins TRBV3-1 (or the pseudogene TRBV3-2) to TRBJ1-5; no reliable D call. Trimming took 3 bases from V and 9 from J, leaving 9 bases between them. There are 12 residues in the CDR3. Germline CDR1 reads LGHDT; CDR2 reads YNNKEL (reference sequence). The CDR3 sequence: CASSQGASPQHF. CDR3 nucleotides: TGTGCCAGCAGCCAGGGCGCTTCGCCCCAGCATTTT.

This chain joins TRBV6-2 or TRBV6-3 and TRBJ2-1; 7 bases are shared with TRBD1. J gave up 6 bases and V 3 bases, and 8 bases lay outside the gene matches. Looked up from germline, CDR1 is MNHEY and CDR2 is SVGEGT. The CDR3 runs 15 residues. DNA of the CDR3: TGTGCCAGCAGTTATGCACTCGCAGGGGGCAATGAGCAGTTCTTC. It codes for CASSYALAGGNEQFF.

The chain employs TRBV6-5 and TRBJ2-1, with no clear D. The CDR3 has 13 amino acids. The V gene's germline CDR1 is MNHEY and CDR2 SVGAGI. The V gene lost 8 bases and the J gene lost 6 bases, with 14 bases spanning the gap. For the CDR3, the DNA is TGTGCCAGCTCGCAGAGAGGCCCCAATGAGCAGTTCTTC. Its translation: CASSQRGPNEQFF.

This sequence joins TRBV27 and TRBJ2-7, with TRBD2 identical over 7 bases. The CDR3 is 20 amino acids. Germline lookup yields CDR1 MNHEY and CDR2 SMNVEV (reference sequence). J gave up 1 base and V 8 bases, and 26 bases lay outside the gene matches. The CDR3 region has the DNA TGTGCCAGCTCCGGGAGAGACTTAATGATAGCGGGCATTCCATCCTACGAGCAGTACTTC. Translating it yields CASSGRDLMIAGIPSYEQYF.

Concerning this clone: An end of the junction differs from the germline gene, which may be a read error. The V call is TRBV12-3 or TRBV12-4, the J call TRBJ2-4, with TRBD1 matching over 8 bases. This CDR3 is built from 12 residues. CDR3 DNA: TGTGCCAGCAGTTTAGAGGGCGGACAGGGCGTTTTC. Amino acids: CASSLEGGQGVF.

J is TRBJ1-1 and V is TRBV6-2 or TRBV6-3, with 7 bases matching TRBD1. The CDR3 consists of 12 residues. The germline V gene has CDR1 MNHEY and CDR2 SVGEGT. V was pared by 4 bases and J by 6 bases, with 2 bases of the junction left unmatched. CDR3 region: CASSWGQPEAFF. In DNA form, the CDR3 reads TGTGCCAGCAGTTGGGGACAGCCTGAAGCTTTCTTT.

CDR3 bases: TGTGCCAGCAGCTTATCTTCTAGCCCCCACGAGCAGTACTTC. The encoded protein is CASSLSSSPHEQYF. This chain links TRBV11-3 with TRBJ2-7, with a tentative D call TRBD2 (5 bases). CDR3 length: 14 residues. V was pared by 2 bases and J by 5 bases, with 13 bases between. Germline CDR1 reads SGHNT; CDR2 reads YENEEA.

This rearrangement joins TRBV7-3 to TRBJ2-1; the match to TRBD1 covers 9 bases. The CDR3 runs to 18 residues. The V segment lost 3 bases and the J segment 4 bases; nucleotides outside the gene matches: 13. Germline-derived CDR1 and CDR2 are SGHTA and FQGTGA. The CDR3 region has the DNA TGTGCCAGCAGCTTTCCCGGGGGACAGGGCATTAGTTACAATGAGCAGTTCTTC. Encoded protein: CASSFPGGQGISYNEQFF.